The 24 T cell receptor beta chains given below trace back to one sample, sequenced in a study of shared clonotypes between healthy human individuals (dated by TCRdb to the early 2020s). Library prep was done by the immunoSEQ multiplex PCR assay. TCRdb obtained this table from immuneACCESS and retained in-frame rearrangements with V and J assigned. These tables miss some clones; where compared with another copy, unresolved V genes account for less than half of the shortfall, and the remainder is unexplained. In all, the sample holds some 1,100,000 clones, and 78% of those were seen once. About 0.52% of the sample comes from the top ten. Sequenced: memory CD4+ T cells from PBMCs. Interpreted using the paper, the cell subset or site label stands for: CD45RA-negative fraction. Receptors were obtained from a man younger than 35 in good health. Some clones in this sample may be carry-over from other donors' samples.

CDR3 region: CASSLINDGEQFF. Here the CDR3 DNA reads TGTGCCAGCAGCTTAATCAACGATGGTGAGCAGTTCTTC. The chain uses TRBV7-9 and TRBJ2-1; unclear D gene. The CDR3 loop spans 13 amino acids. Looked up from germline, CDR1 is SEHNR and CDR2 is FQNEAQ (reference sequence). V was shortened by 2 bases and J by 9 bases, with 11 bases between the two germline ends.

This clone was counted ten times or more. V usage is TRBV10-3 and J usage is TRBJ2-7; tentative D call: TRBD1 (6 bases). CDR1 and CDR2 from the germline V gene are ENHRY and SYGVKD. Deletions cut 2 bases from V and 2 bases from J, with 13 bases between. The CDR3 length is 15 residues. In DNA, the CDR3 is TGTGCCATCAGTGAGCTACAGGGAAGTCCCTACGAGCAGTACTTC. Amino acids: CAISELQGSPYEQYF.

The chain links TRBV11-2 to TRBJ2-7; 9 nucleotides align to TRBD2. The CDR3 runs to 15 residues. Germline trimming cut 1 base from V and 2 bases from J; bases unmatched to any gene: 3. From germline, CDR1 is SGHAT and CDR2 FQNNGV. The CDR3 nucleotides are TGTGCCAGCAGCTTAGTGGGGACTAGCACCTACGAGCAGTACTTC. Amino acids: CASSLVGTSTYEQYF.

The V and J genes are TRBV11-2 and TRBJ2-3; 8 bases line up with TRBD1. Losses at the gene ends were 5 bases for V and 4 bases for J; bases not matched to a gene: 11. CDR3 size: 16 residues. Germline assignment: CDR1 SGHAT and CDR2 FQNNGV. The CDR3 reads CASSIRQGQAADTQYF. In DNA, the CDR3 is TGTGCCAGCAGCATTCGACAGGGGCAGGCTGCAGATACGCAGTATTTT.

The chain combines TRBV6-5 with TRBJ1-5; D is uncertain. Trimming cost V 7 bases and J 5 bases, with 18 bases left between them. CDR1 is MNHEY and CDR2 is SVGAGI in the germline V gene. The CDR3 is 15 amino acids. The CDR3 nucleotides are TGTGCCAGCAACGACTCGGGCGACCGACATCAGCCCCAGCATTTT. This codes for CASNDSGDRHQPQHF.

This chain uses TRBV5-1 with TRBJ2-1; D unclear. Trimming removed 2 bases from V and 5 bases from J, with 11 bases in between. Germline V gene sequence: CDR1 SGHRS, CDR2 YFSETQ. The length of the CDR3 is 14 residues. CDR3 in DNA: TGCGCCAGCAGCTTATTAGATACAAACAATGAGCAGTTCTTC. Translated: CASSLLDTNNEQFF.

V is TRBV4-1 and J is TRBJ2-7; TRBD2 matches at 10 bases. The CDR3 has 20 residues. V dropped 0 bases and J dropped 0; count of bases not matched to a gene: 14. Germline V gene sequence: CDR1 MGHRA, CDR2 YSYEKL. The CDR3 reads CASSQDGTRLAGGSSYEQYF. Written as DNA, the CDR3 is TGCGCCAGCAGCCAAGATGGAACACGACTAGCGGGCGGGAGCTCCTACGAGCAGTACTTC.

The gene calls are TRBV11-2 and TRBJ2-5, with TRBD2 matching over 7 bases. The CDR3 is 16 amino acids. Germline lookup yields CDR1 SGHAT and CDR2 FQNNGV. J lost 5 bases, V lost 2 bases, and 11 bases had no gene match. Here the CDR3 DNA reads TGTGCCAGCAGCTTACGAGGGAGGGCCTCATCGGAGACCCAGTACTTC. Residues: CASSLRGRASSETQYF.

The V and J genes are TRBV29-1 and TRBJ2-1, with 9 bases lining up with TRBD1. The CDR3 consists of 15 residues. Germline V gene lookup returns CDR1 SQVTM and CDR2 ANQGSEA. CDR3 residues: CSAGGRTGAYNEQFF. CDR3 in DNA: TGCAGTGCCGGGGGAAGGACAGGGGCCTACAATGAGCAGTTCTTC.

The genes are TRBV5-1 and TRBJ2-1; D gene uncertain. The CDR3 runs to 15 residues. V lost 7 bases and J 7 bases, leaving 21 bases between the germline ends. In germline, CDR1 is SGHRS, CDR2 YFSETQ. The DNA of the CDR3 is TGCGCCAGCTCTGGAGAGGCCCATACACAAAATGAGCAGTTCTTC. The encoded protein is CASSGEAHTQNEQFF.

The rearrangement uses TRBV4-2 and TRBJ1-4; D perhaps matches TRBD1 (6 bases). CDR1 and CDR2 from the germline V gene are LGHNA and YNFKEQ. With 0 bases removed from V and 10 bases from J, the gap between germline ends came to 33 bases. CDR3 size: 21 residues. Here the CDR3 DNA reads TGTGCCAGCAGCCAAGAACGGCAGTCCGGCGGCCCCAGGGGTTTGCAGTCAAAACTGTTTTTT. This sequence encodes CASSQERQSGGPRGLQSKLFF.

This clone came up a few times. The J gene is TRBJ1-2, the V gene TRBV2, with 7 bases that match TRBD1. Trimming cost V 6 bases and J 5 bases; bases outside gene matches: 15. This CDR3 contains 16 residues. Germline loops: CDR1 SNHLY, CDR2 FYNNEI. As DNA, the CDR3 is TGTGCCAGCAGGGCCAGAGGGGGACAGTTAATGTATGGCTACACCTTC. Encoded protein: CASRARGGQLMYGYTF.

CDR3 in amino acids: CASSQEVASGRLTNEQFF. Written as DNA, the CDR3 is TGCGCCAGCAGCCAAGAAGTGGCTAGCGGGAGACTAACCAATGAGCAGTTCTTC. This chain uses TRBV4-1 with TRBJ2-1; TRBD2 matches 10 bases. The CDR3 loop spans 18 amino acids. Germline trimming cut 0 bases from V and 6 bases from J; bases unmatched to any gene: 11. Germline V lookup: CDR1 MGHRA, CDR2 YSYEKL.

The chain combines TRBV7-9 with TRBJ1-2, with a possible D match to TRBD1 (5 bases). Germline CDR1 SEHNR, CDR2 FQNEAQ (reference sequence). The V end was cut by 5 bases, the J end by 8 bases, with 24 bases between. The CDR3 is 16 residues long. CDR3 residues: CASSKRDGASDRGYTF. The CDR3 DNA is TGTGCCAGCAGCAAACGGGACGGCGCATCGGATAGGGGCTACACCTTC.

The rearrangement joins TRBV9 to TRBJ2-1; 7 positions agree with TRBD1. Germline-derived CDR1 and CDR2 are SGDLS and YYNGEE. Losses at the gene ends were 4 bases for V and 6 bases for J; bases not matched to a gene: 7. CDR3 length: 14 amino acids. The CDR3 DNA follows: TGTGCCAGCAGCCCAGAGACAGGGTCCAATGAGCAGTTCTTC. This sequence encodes CASSPETGSNEQFF.

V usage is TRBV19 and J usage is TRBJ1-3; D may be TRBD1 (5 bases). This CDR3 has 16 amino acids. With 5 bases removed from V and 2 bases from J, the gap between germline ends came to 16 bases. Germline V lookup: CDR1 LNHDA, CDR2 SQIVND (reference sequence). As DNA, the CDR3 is TGTGCCAGTAGTTGGGGACCATCACGGGCTGGAAACACCATATATTTT. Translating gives CASSWGPSRAGNTIYF.

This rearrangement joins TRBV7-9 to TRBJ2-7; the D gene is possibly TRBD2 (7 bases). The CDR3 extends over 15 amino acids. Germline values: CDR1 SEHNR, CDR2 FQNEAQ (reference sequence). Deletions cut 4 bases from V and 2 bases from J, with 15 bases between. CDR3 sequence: CASSWGGTTAYEQYF. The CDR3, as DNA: TGTGCCAGCAGCTGGGGGGGGACAACCGCCTACGAGCAGTACTTC.

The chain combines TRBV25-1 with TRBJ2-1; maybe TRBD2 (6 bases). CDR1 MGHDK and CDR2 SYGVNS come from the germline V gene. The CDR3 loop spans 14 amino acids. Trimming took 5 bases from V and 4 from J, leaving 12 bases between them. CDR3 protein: CASSLANDYNEQFF. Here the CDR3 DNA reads TGTGCCAGCAGTCTAGCGAATGATTACAATGAGCAGTTCTTC.

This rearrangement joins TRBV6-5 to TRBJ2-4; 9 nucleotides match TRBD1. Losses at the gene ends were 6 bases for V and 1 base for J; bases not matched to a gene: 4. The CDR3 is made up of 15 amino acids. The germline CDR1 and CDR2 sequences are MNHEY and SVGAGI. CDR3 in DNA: TGTGCCAGCAGGCTCACAGGGGGCGCCAAAAACATTCAGTACTTC. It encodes CASRLTGGAKNIQYF.

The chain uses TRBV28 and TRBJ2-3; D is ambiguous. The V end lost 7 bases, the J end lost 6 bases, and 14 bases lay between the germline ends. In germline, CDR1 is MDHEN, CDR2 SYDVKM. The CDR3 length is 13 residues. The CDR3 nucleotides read TGTGCCAGCACCCCTGACAAGCTGGATACGCAGTATTTT. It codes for CASTPDKLDTQYF.

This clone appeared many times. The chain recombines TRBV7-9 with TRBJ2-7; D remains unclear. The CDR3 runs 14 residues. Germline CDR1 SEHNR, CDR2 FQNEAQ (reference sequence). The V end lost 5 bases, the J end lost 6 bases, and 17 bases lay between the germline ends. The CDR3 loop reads CASSRSLESSEQYF. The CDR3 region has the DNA TGTGCCAGCAGCCGAAGTCTCGAGTCGTCCGAGCAGTACTTC.

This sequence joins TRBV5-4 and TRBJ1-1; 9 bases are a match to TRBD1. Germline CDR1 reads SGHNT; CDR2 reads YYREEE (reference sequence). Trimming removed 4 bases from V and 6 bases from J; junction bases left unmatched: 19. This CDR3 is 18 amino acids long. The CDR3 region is CASSVSRGGTGFFAEAFF. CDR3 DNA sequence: TGTGCCAGCAGCGTATCCCGGGGTGGGACAGGGTTTTTCGCTGAAGCTTTCTTT.

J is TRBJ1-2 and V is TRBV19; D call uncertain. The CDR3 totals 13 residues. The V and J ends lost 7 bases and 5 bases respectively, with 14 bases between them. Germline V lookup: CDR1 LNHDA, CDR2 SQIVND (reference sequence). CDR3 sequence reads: CASTPASLYGYTF. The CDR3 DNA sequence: TGTGCCAGTACCCCGGCCAGTCTTTATGGCTACACCTTC.

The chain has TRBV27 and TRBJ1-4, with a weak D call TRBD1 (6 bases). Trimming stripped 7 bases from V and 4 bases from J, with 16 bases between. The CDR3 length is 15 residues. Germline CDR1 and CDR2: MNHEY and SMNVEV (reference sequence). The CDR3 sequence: CASKGGWGLNEKLFF. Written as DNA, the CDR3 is TGTGCCAGCAAAGGGGGGTGGGGCCTTAATGAAAAACTGTTTTTT. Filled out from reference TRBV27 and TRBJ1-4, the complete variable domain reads EAQVTQNPRYLITVTGKKLTVTCSQNMNHEYMSWYRQDPGLGLRQIYYSMNVEVTDKGDVPEGYKVSRKEKRNFPLILESPSPNQTSLYFCASKGGWGLNEKLFFGSGTQLSVL.